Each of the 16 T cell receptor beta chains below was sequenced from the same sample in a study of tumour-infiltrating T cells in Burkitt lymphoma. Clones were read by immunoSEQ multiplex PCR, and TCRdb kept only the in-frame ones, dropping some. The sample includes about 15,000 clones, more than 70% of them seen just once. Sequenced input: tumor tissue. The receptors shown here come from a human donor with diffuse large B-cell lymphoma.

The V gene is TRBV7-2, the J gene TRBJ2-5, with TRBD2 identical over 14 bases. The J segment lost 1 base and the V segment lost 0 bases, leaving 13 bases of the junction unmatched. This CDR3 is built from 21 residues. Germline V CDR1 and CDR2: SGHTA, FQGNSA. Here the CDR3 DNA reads TGTGCCAGCAGCTTAGCAGCCATAAACGGACTAGCGGGAGGTAGCCAAGAGACCCAGTACTTC. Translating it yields CASSLAAINGLAGGSQETQYF.

The CDR3 coding sequence is TGCGCCAGCAGCCAACAGCCGGGACTAGCGGAACTAGCCAAAAACATTCAGTACTTC. Its protein is CASSQQPGLAELAKNIQYF. The V call is TRBV4-1, the J call TRBJ2-4; TRBD2 aligns across 11 bases. This CDR3 is 19 amino acids long. Looked up from germline, CDR1 is MGHRA and CDR2 is YSYEKL. V gave up 2 bases and J gave up 0 bases; unmatched junction bases: 9.

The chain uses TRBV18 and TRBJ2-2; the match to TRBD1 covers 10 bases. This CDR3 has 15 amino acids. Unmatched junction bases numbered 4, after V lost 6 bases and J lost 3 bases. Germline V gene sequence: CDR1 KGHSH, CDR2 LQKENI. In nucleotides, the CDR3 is TGTGCCAGCTCGCGGGACAGGGGATACACCGGGGAGCTGTTTTTT. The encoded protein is CASSRDRGYTGELFF.

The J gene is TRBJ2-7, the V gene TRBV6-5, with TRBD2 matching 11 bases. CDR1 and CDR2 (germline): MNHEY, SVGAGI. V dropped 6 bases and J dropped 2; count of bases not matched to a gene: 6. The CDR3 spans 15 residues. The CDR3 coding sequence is TGTGCCAGCAGGGGTATAGCGGGAGGGCCCTACGAGCAGTACTTC. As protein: CASRGIAGGPYEQYF.

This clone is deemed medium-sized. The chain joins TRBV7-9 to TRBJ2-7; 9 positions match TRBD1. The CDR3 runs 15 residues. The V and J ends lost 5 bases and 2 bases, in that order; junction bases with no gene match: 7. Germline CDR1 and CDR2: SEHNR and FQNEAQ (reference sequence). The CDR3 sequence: CASSAQGARAYEQYF. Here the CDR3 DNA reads TGTGCCAGCAGCGCACAGGGGGCCCGGGCCTACGAGCAGTACTTC. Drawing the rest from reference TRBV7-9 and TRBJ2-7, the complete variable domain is DTGVSQNPRHKITKRGQNVTFRCDPISEHNRLYWYRQTLGQGPEFLTYFQNEAQLEKSRLLSDRFSAERPKGSFSTLEIQRTEQGDSAMYLCASSAQGARAYEQYFGPGTRLTVT.

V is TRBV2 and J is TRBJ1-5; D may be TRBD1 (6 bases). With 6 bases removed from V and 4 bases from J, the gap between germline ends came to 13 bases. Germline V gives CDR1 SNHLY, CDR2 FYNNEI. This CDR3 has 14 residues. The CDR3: CASRIGGRNQPQHF. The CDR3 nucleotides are TGTGCCAGCAGGATAGGGGGGCGTAATCAGCCCCAGCATTTT.

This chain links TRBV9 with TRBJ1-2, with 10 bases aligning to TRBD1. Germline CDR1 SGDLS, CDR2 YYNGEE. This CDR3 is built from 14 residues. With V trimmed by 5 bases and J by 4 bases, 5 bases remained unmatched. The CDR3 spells CASRSRDRGYGYTF. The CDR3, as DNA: TGTGCCAGCAGAAGCCGGGACAGGGGCTATGGCTACACCTTC.

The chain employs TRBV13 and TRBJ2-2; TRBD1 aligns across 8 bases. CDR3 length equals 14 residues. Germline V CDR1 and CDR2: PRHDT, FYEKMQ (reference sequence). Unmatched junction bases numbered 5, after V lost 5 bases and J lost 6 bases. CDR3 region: CASSPETGAGELFF. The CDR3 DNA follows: TGTGCCAGCAGCCCCGAGACAGGGGCCGGGGAGCTGTTTTTT. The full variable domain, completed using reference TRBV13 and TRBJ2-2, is AAGVIQSPRHLIKEKRETATLKCYPIPRHDTVYWYQQGPGQDPQFLISFYEKMQSDKGSIPDRFSAQQFSDYHSELNMSSLELGDSALYFCASSPETGAGELFFGEGSRLTVL.

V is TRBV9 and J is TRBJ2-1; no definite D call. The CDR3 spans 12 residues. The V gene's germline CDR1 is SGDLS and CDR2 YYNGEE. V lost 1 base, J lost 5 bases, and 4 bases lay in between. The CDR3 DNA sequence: TGTGCCAGCAGCGTACTAGACAATGAGCAGTTCTTC. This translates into CASSVLDNEQFF.

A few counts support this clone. Here the CDR3 DNA reads TGTGCCAGCAGTTTAATCGGGACAGGGAATGGCTACACCTTC. Its translation: CASSLIGTGNGYTF. The V call is TRBV28, the J call TRBJ1-2; 9 bases agree with TRBD1. The V and J ends lost 2 bases and 6 bases, in that order; junction bases with no gene match: 4. CDR3 length equals 14 residues. Germline V gives CDR1 MDHEN, CDR2 SYDVKM.

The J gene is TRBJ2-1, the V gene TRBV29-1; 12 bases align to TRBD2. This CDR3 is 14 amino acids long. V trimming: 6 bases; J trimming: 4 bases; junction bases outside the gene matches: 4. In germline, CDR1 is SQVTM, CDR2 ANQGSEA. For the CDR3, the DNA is TGCAGCGTCCGACTAGCGGGAGCGTACAATGAGCAGTTCTTC. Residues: CSVRLAGAYNEQFF.

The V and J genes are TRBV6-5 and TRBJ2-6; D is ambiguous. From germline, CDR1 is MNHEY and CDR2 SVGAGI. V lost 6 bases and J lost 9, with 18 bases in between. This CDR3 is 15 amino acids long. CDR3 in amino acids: CASSSAGRVGNVLTF. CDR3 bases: TGTGCCAGCAGCAGCGCAGGTCGGGTTGGCAACGTCCTGACTTTC.

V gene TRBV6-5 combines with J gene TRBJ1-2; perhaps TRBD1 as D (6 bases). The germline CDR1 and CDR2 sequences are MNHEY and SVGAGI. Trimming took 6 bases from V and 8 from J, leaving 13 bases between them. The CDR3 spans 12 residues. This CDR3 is CASRPPQGGYTF. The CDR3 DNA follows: TGTGCCAGCAGGCCACCACAGGGCGGCTACACCTTC.

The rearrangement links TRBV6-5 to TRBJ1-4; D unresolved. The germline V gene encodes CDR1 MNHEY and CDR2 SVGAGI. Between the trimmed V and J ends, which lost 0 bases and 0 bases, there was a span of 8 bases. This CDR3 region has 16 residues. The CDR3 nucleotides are TGTGCCAGCAGTTACTCCGCGGGTGCAACTAATGAAAAACTGTTTTTT. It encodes CASSYSAGATNEKLFF.

The CDR3 spells CASSPGNNEQFF. In DNA, the CDR3 is TGTGCCAGCTCACCAGGAAACAATGAGCAGTTCTTC. This chain joins TRBV18 and TRBJ2-1; unclear D gene. The germline V gene has CDR1 KGHSH and CDR2 LQKENI. The length of the CDR3 is 12 residues. V was trimmed by 2 bases and J by 5 bases, leaving 4 bases between them.

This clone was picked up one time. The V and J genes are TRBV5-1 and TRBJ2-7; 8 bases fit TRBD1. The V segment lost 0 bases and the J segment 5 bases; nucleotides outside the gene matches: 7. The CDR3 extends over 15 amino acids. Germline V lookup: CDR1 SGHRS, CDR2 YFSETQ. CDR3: CASSLAAGGPHEQYV. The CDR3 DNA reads TGCGCCAGCAGCTTGGCGGCAGGGGGCCCCCACGAGCAGTACGTC.